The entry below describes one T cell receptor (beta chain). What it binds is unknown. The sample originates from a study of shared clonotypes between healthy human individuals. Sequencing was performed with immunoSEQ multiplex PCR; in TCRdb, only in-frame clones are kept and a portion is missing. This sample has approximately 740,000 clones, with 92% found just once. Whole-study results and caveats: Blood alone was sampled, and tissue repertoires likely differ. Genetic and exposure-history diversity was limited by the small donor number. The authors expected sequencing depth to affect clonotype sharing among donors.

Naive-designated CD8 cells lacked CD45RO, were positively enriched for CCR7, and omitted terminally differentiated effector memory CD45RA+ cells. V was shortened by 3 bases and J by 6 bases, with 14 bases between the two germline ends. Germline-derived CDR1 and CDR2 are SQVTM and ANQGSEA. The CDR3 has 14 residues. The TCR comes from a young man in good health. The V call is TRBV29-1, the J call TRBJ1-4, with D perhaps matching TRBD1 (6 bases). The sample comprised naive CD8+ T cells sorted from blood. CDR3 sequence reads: CSVDRGEGDEKLFF. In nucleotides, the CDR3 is TGCAGCGTTGATAGGGGGGAGGGGGATGAAAAACTGTTTTTT.